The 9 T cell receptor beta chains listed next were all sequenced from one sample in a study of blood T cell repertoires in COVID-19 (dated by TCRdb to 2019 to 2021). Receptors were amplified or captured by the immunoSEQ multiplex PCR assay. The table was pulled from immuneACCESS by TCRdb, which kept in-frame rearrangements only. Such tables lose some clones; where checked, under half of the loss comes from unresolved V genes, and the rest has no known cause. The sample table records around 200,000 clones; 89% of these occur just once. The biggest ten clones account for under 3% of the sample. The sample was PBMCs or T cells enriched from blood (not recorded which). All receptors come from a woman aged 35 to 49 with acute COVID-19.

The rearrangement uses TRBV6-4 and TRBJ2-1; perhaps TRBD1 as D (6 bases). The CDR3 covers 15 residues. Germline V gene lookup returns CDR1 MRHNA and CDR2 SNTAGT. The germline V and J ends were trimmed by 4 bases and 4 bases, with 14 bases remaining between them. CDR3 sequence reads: CASSARDNQYNEQFF. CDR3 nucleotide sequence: TGTGCCAGCAGTGCCCGGGACAACCAATACAATGAGCAGTTCTTC.

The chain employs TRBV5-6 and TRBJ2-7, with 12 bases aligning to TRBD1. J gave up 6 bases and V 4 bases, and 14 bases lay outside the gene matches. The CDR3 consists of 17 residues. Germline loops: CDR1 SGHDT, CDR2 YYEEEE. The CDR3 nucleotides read TGTGCCAGCAGCAAGGTGGGACAGGGGGCTAACTTCGGCGAGCAGTACTTC. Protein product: CASSKVGQGANFGEQYF.

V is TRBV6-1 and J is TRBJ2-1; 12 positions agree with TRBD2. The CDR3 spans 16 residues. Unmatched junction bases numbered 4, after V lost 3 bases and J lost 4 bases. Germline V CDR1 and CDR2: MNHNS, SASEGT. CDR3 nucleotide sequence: TGTGCCAGCAGTGAGGAGCTAGCGGGGGGGTACAATGAGCAGTTCTTC. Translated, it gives CASSEELAGGYNEQFF.

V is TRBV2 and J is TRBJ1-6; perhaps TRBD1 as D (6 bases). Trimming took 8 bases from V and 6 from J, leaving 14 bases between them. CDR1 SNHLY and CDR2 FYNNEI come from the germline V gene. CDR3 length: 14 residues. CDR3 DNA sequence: TGTGCCAGCGTTGGACAGCGTTTTAATTCACCCCTCCACTTT. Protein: CASVGQRFNSPLHF.

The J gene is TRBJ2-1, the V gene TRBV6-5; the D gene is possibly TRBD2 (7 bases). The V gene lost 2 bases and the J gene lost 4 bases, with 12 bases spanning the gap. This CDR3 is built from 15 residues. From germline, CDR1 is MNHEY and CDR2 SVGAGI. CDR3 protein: CASSYEGGKYNEQFF. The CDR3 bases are TGTGCCAGCAGTTACGAGGGGGGGAAATACAATGAGCAGTTCTTC.

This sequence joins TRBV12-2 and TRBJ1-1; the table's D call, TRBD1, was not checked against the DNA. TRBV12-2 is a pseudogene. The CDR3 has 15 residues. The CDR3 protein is CASRLADQGNTEAFF. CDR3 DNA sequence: TGTGCAAGTCGCTTAGCGGATCAGGGTAACACTGAAGCTTTCTTT.

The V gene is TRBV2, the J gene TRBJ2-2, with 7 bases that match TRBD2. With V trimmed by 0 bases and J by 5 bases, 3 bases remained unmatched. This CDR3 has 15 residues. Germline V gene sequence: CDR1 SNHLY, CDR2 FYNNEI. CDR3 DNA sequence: TGTGCCAGCAGTGAAGCGGGGCGGGGGACCGGGGAGCTGTTTTTT. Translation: CASSEAGRGTGELFF.

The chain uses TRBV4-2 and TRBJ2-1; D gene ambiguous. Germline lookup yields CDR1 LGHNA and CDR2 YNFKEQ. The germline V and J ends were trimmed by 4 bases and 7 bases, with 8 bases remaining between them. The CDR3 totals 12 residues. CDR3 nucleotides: TGTGCCAGCAGCCCCCCGACAAATGAGCAGTTCTTC. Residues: CASSPPTNEQFF.

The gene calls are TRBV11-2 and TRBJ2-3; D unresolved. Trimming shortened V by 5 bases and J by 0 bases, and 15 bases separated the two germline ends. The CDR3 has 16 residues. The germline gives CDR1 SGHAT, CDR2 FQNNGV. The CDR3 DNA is TGTGCCAGCAGCCCAGTGGTCTCAACGAGCACAGATACGCAGTATTTT. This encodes CASSPVVSTSTDTQYF. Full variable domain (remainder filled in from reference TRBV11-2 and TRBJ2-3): EAGVAQSPRYKIIEKRQSVAFWCNPISGHATLYWYQQILGQGPKLLIQFQNNGVVDDSQLPKDRFSAERLKGVDSTLKIQPAKLEDSAVYLCASSPVVSTSTDTQYFGPGTRLTVL.